These 14 T cell receptor beta chains share one sample of origin, sequenced in a study of beta chain features in type 1 diabetes. Findings and limits, study-wide: Among patients with Type 1 diabetes, TCRB CDR3s were moderately but significantly shorter in every one of the four CD4+ subsets.

Sequenced material consisted of expressed TCRB transcripts (all of the isolated RNA was reverse transcribed). Generated by immunoSEQ multiplex PCR, the TCRdb table keeps only in-frame clones and is missing some. In the table there are 140,000 to 150,000 clones, 13% of which are singletons. No antigen has been assigned to these receptors. The sample was central memory CD4+ T cells from blood. All receptors come from a man between 18 and 29 years old with type 1 diabetes.

This clone was seen a few times. This rearrangement joins TRBV5-1 to TRBJ2-7, with 8 bases fitting TRBD1. CDR3 length: 15 amino acids. V was clipped by 4 bases and J by 2 bases; unmatched bases: 8. Germline values: CDR1 SGHRS, CDR2 YFSETQ. CDR3 sequence: CASSPRTGIPYEQYF. CDR3 DNA: TGCGCCAGCAGCCCAAGGACAGGGATCCCCTACGAGCAGTACTTC. Full variable domain (remainder filled in from reference TRBV5-1 and TRBJ2-7): KAGVTQTPRYLIKTRGQQVTLSCSPISGHRSVSWYQQTPGQGLQFLFEYFSETQRNKGNFPGRFSGRQFSNSRSEMNVSTLELGDSALYLCASSPRTGIPYEQYFGPGTRLTVT.

This clone was counted a few times. The V call is TRBV7-2, the J call TRBJ2-1; D call uncertain. The CDR3 runs 14 residues. V was cut by 2 bases and J by 2 bases, with 7 bases left in between. Germline assignment: CDR1 SGHTA and CDR2 FQGNSA. In DNA, the CDR3 is TGTGCCAGCAGCTTAAAAGCTCCCTACAATGAGCAGTTCTTC. It encodes CASSLKAPYNEQFF.

The rearrangement joins TRBV9 to TRBJ1-1, with 10 bases that match TRBD1. Germline lookup yields CDR1 SGDLS and CDR2 YYNGEE. With 4 bases clipped from V and 4 bases from J, the junction kept 4 bases outside the gene matches. The CDR3 totals 14 residues. DNA for the CDR3: TGTGCCAGCAGCACCCGGGACAGGGGCACTGAAGCTTTCTTT. As protein: CASSTRDRGTEAFF.

The chain uses TRBV9 and TRBJ1-1; no clear D gene. Looked up from germline, CDR1 is SGDLS and CDR2 is YYNGEE. Trimming shortened V by 1 base and J by 4 bases, and 14 bases separated the two germline ends. The CDR3 is 15 amino acids. The CDR3 reads CASSVFEEATTEAFF. CDR3 in DNA: TGTGCCAGCAGCGTATTTGAGGAGGCAACCACTGAAGCTTTCTTT. The full variable domain, with the rest looked up from reference TRBV9 and TRBJ1-1, is DSGVTQTPKHLITATGQRVTLRCSPRSGDLSVYWYQQSLDQGLQFLIQYYNGEERAKGNILERFSAQQFPDLHSELNLSSLELGDSALYFCASSVFEEATTEAFFGQGTRLTVV.

This clone was observed a few times. This chain uses TRBV7-2 with TRBJ2-2; D not certain. V was cut by 6 bases and J by 1 base, with 6 bases left in between. Germline CDR1 SGHTA, CDR2 FQGNSA. This CDR3 region has 13 residues. CDR3 region: CASRSMNTGELFF. The DNA for the CDR3 is TGTGCCAGCAGATCGATGAACACCGGGGAGCTGTTTTTT.

This clone was counted a few times. The rearrangement joins TRBV5-1 to TRBJ2-3; the match to TRBD2 covers 8 bases. This CDR3 contains 15 residues. Trimming cost V 4 bases and J 2 bases; bases outside gene matches: 6. From germline, CDR1 is SGHRS and CDR2 YFSETQ. The CDR3 bases are TGCGCCAGCAGCCCCCAAGCGGGGGCCACAGATACGCAGTATTTT. Translated, it gives CASSPQAGATDTQYF.

Only a few counts were recorded for this clone. This rearrangement joins TRBV25-1 to TRBJ2-3, with 10 bases lining up with TRBD2. Germline values: CDR1 MGHDK, CDR2 SYGVNS. The CDR3 spans 18 residues. Trimming cost V 3 bases and J 3 bases; bases outside gene matches: 12. The CDR3 DNA reads as TGTGCCAGCAGTGACAGCGGGGGGGCCAGTGGGGCAACAGATACGCAGTATTTT. Residues: CASSDSGGASGATDTQYF.

The rearrangement uses TRBV9 and TRBJ2-3; TRBD2 might be the D (7 bases). Germline CDR1 SGDLS, CDR2 YYNGEE. V shed 0 bases and J shed 5 bases, with 13 bases lying between them. The CDR3 extends over 15 amino acids. The CDR3: CASSVAAGAKDTQYF. The CDR3 DNA follows: TGTGCCAGCAGCGTAGCGGCGGGGGCAAAAGATACGCAGTATTTT.

The rearrangement joins TRBV7-2 to TRBJ2-6; no firm D call. The CDR3 consists of 13 residues. Trimming pared 7 bases from V and 0 bases from J, leaving 4 bases between. Germline V CDR1 and CDR2: SGHTA, FQGNSA. CDR3 sequence reads: CASTLSGANVLTF. In DNA form, the CDR3 reads TGTGCCAGCACCCTCTCTGGGGCCAACGTCCTGACTTTC.

In this sample, this clone turned up a few times. This chain connects TRBV30 to TRBJ1-5; D perhaps matches TRBD1 (6 bases). Germline V CDR1 and CDR2: GTSNPN, SVGIG (reference sequence). Trimming took off 6 bases at V and 5 bases at J, with 14 bases between the two ends. The CDR3 is 13 residues long. The CDR3 DNA is TGTGCCTGCGCGGACAGCCATGATCAGCCCCAGCATTTT. Its protein is CACADSHDQPQHF.

This clone was observed many times. V and J are TRBV18 and TRBJ1-2, with D perhaps TRBD1 (5 bases). The CDR3 is 13 residues long. Germline V lookup: CDR1 KGHSH, CDR2 LQKENI. V gave up 3 bases and J gave up 1 base, with 6 bases separating them. The CDR3 DNA reads TGTGCCAGCTCACCGCAGGGTAACTATGGCTACACCTTC. Translated: CASSPQGNYGYTF.

There are a few counts of this clone. This chain joins TRBV5-1 and TRBJ2-5; D is perhaps TRBD1 (6 bases). The CDR3 covers 13 residues. The germline CDR1 and CDR2 sequences are SGHRS and YFSETQ. Trimming stripped 5 bases from V and 7 bases from J, with 15 bases between. In DNA, the CDR3 is TGCGCCAGCAGTTCTGGACAGTCCGGGACCCAGTACTTC. This translates into CASSSGQSGTQYF.

In this sample, this clone turned up a few times. The chain employs TRBV30 and TRBJ1-1, with unresolved D. Trimming removed 4 bases from V and 2 bases from J, with 8 bases in between. The CDR3 has 12 amino acids. Germline V gene sequence: CDR1 GTSNPN, CDR2 SVGIG (reference sequence). DNA for the CDR3: TGTGCCTGGACGCGAAGAAACACTGAAGCTTTCTTT. Translated: CAWTRRNTEAFF.

About this clone itself: At the DNA level, this CDR3 is encoded by other sequences in the same sample as well. This chain connects TRBV20-1 to TRBJ2-7; tentatively, D is TRBD1 or TRBD2 (5 bases each). V was pared by 6 bases and J by 1 base, with 7 bases between. Germline CDR1 reads DFQATT; CDR2 reads SNEGSKA (reference sequence). The CDR3 loop spans 11 amino acids. The CDR3 nucleotides are TGCAGTGCGGGGGAGTCCTACGAGCAGTACTTC. Residues: CSAGESYEQYF.